A selection of T cell receptor beta chains follows, all from one sample in a study of blood T cell repertoires in COVID-19. TCRdb's table, derived via immunoSEQ multiplex PCR, lists solely in-frame clones and lacks some. The data show 150,000 to 180,000 clones, 80% to 90% seen once. Sequenced: peripheral blood. Source of these receptors: a woman between 40 and 50 years old with acute or convalescent COVID-19. The CDR3 runs from the conserved cysteine through the conserved F or W. D genes are given only for firm matches.

J gene | D gene | V gene | CDR3 protein
TRBJ2-1 | TRBD2 | TRBV10-3 | CAIRESGGAHNEQFF
TRBJ2-1 | - | TRBV9 | CASSDPGGQFF
TRBJ1-6 | - | TRBV6-2/TRBV6-3 | CASSYTRTDLFNSPLHF
TRBJ2-3 | - | TRBV5-1 | CASSLVLSFLAASGTDTQYF
TRBJ2-5 | - | TRBV18 | CASSANGDQETQYF
TRBJ2-7 | TRBD2 | TRBV13 | CASSFLGGGPVYEQYF
TRBJ1-2 | - | TRBV28 | CASSLNSYGYTF
TRBJ1-2 | TRBD1 | TRBV14 | CASSPGQGYGYTF
TRBJ2-3 | - | TRBV19 | CASSIRHNTDTQYF
TRBJ2-3 | - | TRBV6-5 | CASMTGSTDTQYF
TRBJ1-1 | - | TRBV3-1/TRBV3-2 | CASSPTGNTEAFF
TRBJ2-7 | - | TRBV9 | CASSVKSGRPYEQYF
TRBJ2-1 | TRBD1 | TRBV12-5 | CASGTTMGQGSSYNEQFF
TRBJ2-7 | TRBD1 | TRBV7-8 | CASSTRDSSYEQYF
TRBJ2-7 | - | TRBV7-2 | CASSLTGEQYF
TRBJ2-1 | - | TRBV4-1 | CASSQVNIIEYNEQFF
TRBJ1-5 | TRBD1 | TRBV19 | CASVDRSYSNQPQHF
TRBJ1-6 | TRBD1 | TRBV5-1 | CASSSLGQVGSPLHF
TRBJ1-6 | - | TRBV12-3/TRBV12-4 | CASRGAYNSPLHF
TRBJ1-2 | TRBD1 | TRBV19 | CASRQGFGYTF
TRBJ1-1 | TRBD1 | TRBV2 | CASRGDSYTEAFF
TRBJ2-7 | TRBD1 | TRBV5-4 | CASSQIWTGSVEQYF
TRBJ2-7 | - | TRBV5-1 | CASSWGGSSYEQYF
TRBJ2-3 | TRBD2 | TRBV6-1 | CASRMTSGSSDTQYF
TRBJ2-5 | TRBD1 | TRBV30 | CAWSGTGWPETQYF
TRBJ1-3 | TRBD1 | TRBV5-5 | CASSSLQGTGNTIYF
TRBJ2-3 | - | TRBV15 | CATRGGASTDTQYF
TRBJ1-2 | TRBD1 | TRBV11-2 | CASSLGTVLYGYTF
TRBJ1-5 | - | TRBV6-1 | CASSPGISNQPQHF